The source of this TCR beta chain is a study of OX40 agonist ivuxolimab in advanced cancers. For the study at large: The dose-escalation cohort had hepatocellular carcinoma, melanoma, renal cell or head and neck cancer.

With autoimmune disease history or systemic immunosuppression, patients were excluded. The study sampled blood at baseline, cycle 4 day 1, and cycle 7 day 1. This CDR3 comprises 13 residues. The V and J ends lost 3 bases and 7 bases respectively, with 15 bases between them. The germline V gene encodes CDR1 GTSNPN and CDR2 SVGIG (reference sequence). Clones were read by immunoSEQ multiplex PCR, and TCRdb kept only the in-frame ones, dropping some. In the table there are about 130,000 clones, 90% of which are singletons. The source material was CD4+ or CD8+ T cells sorted from blood, sampled in a trial of the OX40 agonist ivuxolimab. This receptor was taken from an adult with an advanced solid tumor such as melanoma, head and neck, liver or kidney cancer. The rearrangement links TRBV30 to TRBJ1-2, with TRBD1 as a possible D gene (5 bases). The CDR3 DNA reads as TGTGCCTGGAGCGGGACGGACCTATCTGGCTACACCTTC. Translated: CAWSGTDLSGYTF.